This entry lists 4 T cell receptor beta chains sequenced from one sample in a study of blood T cell repertoires in COVID-19. The table came from immunoSEQ multiplex PCR; TCRdb's copy has only in-frame clones and leaves some out. The sample lists tens of thousands of clones, around 77% occurring once. The specimen sequenced was peripheral blood. The source of these receptors is a woman aged 65 to 85 with COVID-19, enrolled during active disease.

This clone was seen more than once but under ten times. J is TRBJ1-4 and V is TRBV4-3; D might be TRBD1 (5 bases). V shed 0 bases and J shed 2 bases, with 10 bases lying between them. The CDR3 has 16 residues. Germline loops: CDR1 LGHNA, CDR2 YSLEER. CDR3 bases: TGCGCCAGCAGCCAAGATCCAGACAGTACTAATGAAAAACTGTTTTTT. Encoded protein: CASSQDPDSTNEKLFF.

V is TRBV4-3 and J is TRBJ2-2, with 8 bases matching TRBD2. V was pared by 4 bases and J by 2 bases, with 6 bases of the junction left unmatched. Looked up from germline, CDR1 is LGHNA and CDR2 is YSLEER. This CDR3 has 16 residues. The CDR3 nucleotides read TGCGCCAGCAGCCGTTTAGCGGGGCTTAACACCGGGGAGCTGTTTTTT. Protein sequence: CASSRLAGLNTGELFF.

This clone has a count of ten or more. The CDR3 nucleotides are TGCGCCAGCCAGGGGGGCGGGTCACCCCTCCACTTT. It yields the protein CASQGGGSPLHF. The chain combines TRBV5-1 with TRBJ1-6, with TRBD1 matching over 7 bases. CDR1 is SGHRS and CDR2 is YFSETQ in the germline V gene. Trimming at V came to 7 bases and at J to 10 bases, leaving 5 bases not matched to a gene. This CDR3 region has 12 residues.

V gene TRBV6-6 combines with J gene TRBJ1-3; D not resolved. Germline assignment: CDR1 MNHNY and CDR2 SVGAGI (reference sequence). The length of the CDR3 is 13 residues. The V end was cut by 7 bases, the J end by 3 bases, with 10 bases between. The CDR3 sequence is CASTPGSGNTIYF. Here the CDR3 DNA reads TGTGCCAGCACCCCGGGAAGTGGAAACACCATATATTTT.